This TCR beta chain was sequenced for a study of PD-1 blockade in classical Hodgkin lymphoma. Study findings and constraints: Significant TCR diversity gains by C4D1 occurred in CD4+ but not CD8+ cells.

The V gene's germline CDR1 is MNHEY and CDR2 SMNVEV (reference sequence). The V end was cut by 5 bases, the J end by 3 bases, with 20 bases between. CDR3 size: 17 residues. Sequenced by immunoSEQ multiplex PCR; TCRdb stores in-frame clones only, minus some. This table has 55,000 to 80,000 clones, around 93% appearing once. In regard to this clone: Its antigen is unidentified.

Following autologous stem cell transplantation, relapse occurred in every patient, and exposure to brentuximab vedotin varied. The chain links TRBV27 to TRBJ1-5; a weak D match, TRBD1 (6 bases). This TCR derives from a human donor with classical Hodgkin lymphoma. Source: peripheral blood mononuclear cells (PBMCs), taken at baseline. CDR3 coding DNA: TGTGCCAGCAGTCAAGGAACCCCAGGGGCCCTCAATCAGCCCCAGCATTTT. This translates into CASSQGTPGALNQPQHF.